Each of the 26 T cell receptor beta chains below was sequenced from the same sample in a study of T cell repertoires in cytomegalovirus infection (dated by TCRdb to 2018 to 2020). The sample's treatment or condition label is to be understood as: in vitro stimulation with specific CMV peptide epitopes to enrich CMV-specific T cells. The sequencer was an Illumina HiSeq 1500. TCRdb reanalyzed the raw reads on its own, using fastp at Q25 for trimming and MiXCR for clone calling, and kept in-frame beta chains. Entries are consolidated by CDR3 protein sequence, retaining the most common genes and DNA. The sample data list 95,000 to 150,000 distinct CDR3 sequences, and 32% of these were observed just once. The ten top clones hold around 54% of the sample. Their recognized antigens are unknown. This specimen was CD8+ T cells from cultured PBMCs, taken from culture after CMV antigen stimulation. These receptors were taken from a human donor in good health (CMV status not recorded). Some clones in this sample may be carry-over from other donors' samples.

This clonotype was seen at least ten times. The chain recombines TRBV7-2 with TRBJ1-1; possible D gene TRBD1, 6 bases. In germline, CDR1 is SGHTA, CDR2 FQGNSA. This CDR3 contains 16 residues. With 5 bases removed from V and 4 bases from J, the gap between germline ends came to 20 bases. CDR3 in amino acids: CASSPHLTTGSTEAFF. The CDR3 region has the DNA TGTGCCAGCAGCCCGCACTTAACCACAGGGAGCACTGAAGCTTTCTTT. Looking up the rest from reference TRBV7-2 and TRBJ1-1 gives the full variable domain: GAGVSQSPSNKVTEKGKDVELRCDPISGHTALYWYRQSLGQGLEFLIYFQGNSAPDKSGLPSDRFSAERTGGSVSTLTIQRTQQEDSAVYLCASSPHLTTGSTEAFFGQGTRLTVV.

The chain joins TRBV6-1 to TRBJ2-7; the match to TRBD1 covers 7 bases. Germline values: CDR1 MNHNS, CDR2 SASEGT. The CDR3 totals 16 residues. The V and J ends lost 6 bases and 2 bases, in that order; junction bases with no gene match: 13. CDR3 nucleotides: TGTGCCAGCAGCCTCCTTGGGGGACAGACTACCTACGAGCAGTACTTC. Protein product: CASSLLGGQTTYEQYF.

This clonotype was found a few times. The rearrangement joins TRBV18 to TRBJ2-3; TRBD2 might be the D (6 bases). Trimming removed 0 bases from V and 2 bases from J, with 12 bases in between. CDR1 is KGHSH and CDR2 is LQKENI in the germline V gene. This CDR3 region has 16 residues. The DNA for the CDR3 is TGTGCCAGCTCACCACCTCCGGGACTTCCCACAGATACGCAGTATTTT. Its translation is CASSPPPGLPTDTQYF.

This clonotype was detected only a few times. V usage is TRBV6-5 and J usage is TRBJ2-1; D assignment may be TRBD1 or TRBD2 (5 bases each). With 6 bases removed from V and 4 bases from J, the gap between germline ends came to 16 bases. The CDR3 is 15 amino acids. The germline gives CDR1 MNHEY, CDR2 SVGAGI. The CDR3: CASRPVYGAYNEQFF. CDR3 DNA sequence: TGTGCCAGCAGGCCTGTTTACGGGGCTTACAATGAGCAGTTCTTC.

This clonotype showed up just a few times. The chain has TRBV12-3 or TRBV12-4 and TRBJ1-3, with D maybe TRBD1 (5 bases). The ends were cut back, 3 bases at V and 8 bases at J, with 14 bases in the middle. The CDR3 extends over 14 amino acids. The CDR3 region has the DNA TGTGCCAGCAGTTTTGGGGGGTTCGGGTACACCATATATTTT. This codes for CASSFGGFGYTIYF.

In this sample, this clonotype turned up a few times. V usage is TRBV12-3 or TRBV12-4 and J usage is TRBJ1-6, with D possibly TRBD1 on 6 matching bases. CDR3 size: 14 residues. V was shortened by 6 bases and J by 6 bases, with 12 bases between the two germline ends. Written as DNA, the CDR3 is TGTGCCAGCAGAATAACAGGGATTAATTCACCCCTCCACTTT. This encodes CASRITGINSPLHF.

This clonotype was observed a few times. The chain couples TRBV6-6 to TRBJ1-5; D remains ambiguous. Germline lookup yields CDR1 MNHNY and CDR2 SVGAGI (reference sequence). The germline V and J ends were trimmed by 6 bases and 0 bases, with 9 bases remaining between them. This CDR3 is 14 amino acids long. For the CDR3, the DNA is TGTGCCAGCAGCACCGCGTATAGCAATCAGCCCCAGCATTTT. It translates to CASSTAYSNQPQHF.

The rearrangement joins TRBV5-4 to TRBJ2-1; TRBD1 agrees at 8 bases. The V gene end was trimmed by 4 bases and the J gene end by 4 bases; junction bases not matched to a gene: 7. Germline loops: CDR1 SGHNT, CDR2 YYREEE (reference sequence). The CDR3 is 15 amino acids. CDR3 DNA: TGTGCCAGCAGCCAAGGACAGGGCCTATACAATGAGCAGTTCTTC. This translates into CASSQGQGLYNEQFF.

This clonotype was counted a few times. The rearrangement links TRBV7-8 to TRBJ1-6; D gene uncertain. This CDR3 spans 13 amino acids. Germline values: CDR1 SGHVS, CDR2 FQNEAQ. V shed 4 bases and J shed 9 bases, with 10 bases lying between them. This chain's CDR3 is CASSSSGSSPLHF. DNA for the CDR3: TGTGCCAGCAGCTCCTCGGGGAGTTCACCCCTCCACTTT.

This CDR3 is CASSPIGGQETQYF. CDR3 sequence (DNA): TGTGCCAGCAGCCCCATCGGCGGGCAAGAGACCCAGTACTTC. The rearrangement links TRBV6-4 to TRBJ2-5, with D possibly being TRBD2 (5 bases). The CDR3 consists of 14 residues. Germline V lookup: CDR1 MRHNA, CDR2 SNTAGT. Trimming took 6 bases from V and 2 from J, leaving 13 bases between them.

The V call is TRBV7-8, the J call TRBJ1-1; the D gene is possibly TRBD1 (6 bases). Trimming removed 4 bases at V and 1 base at J, with 13 bases between. From germline, CDR1 is SGHVS and CDR2 FQNEAQ. The CDR3 runs to 15 residues. CDR3 bases: TGTGCCAGCAGCTGGACAGTCGAACCGAACACTGAAGCTTTCTTT. It yields the protein CASSWTVEPNTEAFF. The complete variable domain, with remaining parts taken from reference TRBV7-8 and TRBJ1-1, reads GAGVSQSPRYKVAKRGQDVALRCDPISGHVSLFWYQQALGQGPEFLTYFQNEAQLDKSGLPSDRFFAERPEGSVSTLKIQRTQQEDSAVYLCASSWTVEPNTEAFFGQGTRLTVV.

In this sample, this clonotype turned up once. This rearrangement joins TRBV5-1 to TRBJ1-1; weak D call: TRBD1 (5 bases). Between the trimmed V and J ends, which lost 0 bases and 1 base, there was a span of 10 bases. The CDR3 consists of 15 residues. CDR1 and CDR2 (germline): SGHRS, YFSETQ. The CDR3 sequence: CASSLEVGGNTEAFF. CDR3 DNA sequence: TGCGCCAGCAGCTTGGAGGTGGGGGGGAACACTGAAGCTTTCTTT.

The rearrangement joins TRBV11-2 to TRBJ2-1; 13 nucleotides line up with TRBD2. Germline CDR1 SGHAT, CDR2 FQNNGV. V dropped 5 bases and J dropped 7; count of bases not matched to a gene: 11. The CDR3 is made up of 17 amino acids. The CDR3 sequence is CASSRRLAGGFENEQFF. CDR3 nucleotides: TGTGCCAGCAGCCGTCGACTAGCGGGGGGTTTCGAAAATGAGCAGTTCTTC.

This sequence joins TRBV6-1 and TRBJ2-7, with 9 bases aligning to TRBD1. This CDR3 has 15 amino acids. Germline assignment: CDR1 MNHNS and CDR2 SASEGT. Germline trimming cut 3 bases from V and 3 bases from J; bases unmatched to any gene: 6. CDR3 sequence: CASSEGTGWSYEQYF. The DNA for the CDR3 is TGTGCCAGCAGTGAGGGGACAGGGTGGAGCTACGAGCAGTACTTC.

This clonotype appeared many times. The genes are TRBV9 and TRBJ1-1; 8 bases fit TRBD1. The CDR3 covers 15 residues. Germline V gene sequence: CDR1 SGDLS, CDR2 YYNGEE. The J segment lost 6 bases and the V segment lost 4 bases, leaving 11 bases of the junction unmatched. CDR3 in amino acids: CASSPPGAGGPEAFF. CDR3 nucleotides: TGTGCCAGCAGCCCCCCCGGGGCAGGGGGCCCTGAAGCTTTCTTT.

On this clonotype: This could be a read error, since a much larger clone is one nucleotide away. This is likely a read error, given that the CDR3 carries no conserved phenylalanine or tryptophan at its end. The chain combines TRBV2 with TRBJ1-1, with D uncertain. CDR1 is SNHLY, CDR2 FYNNEI, per germline. CDR3 length equals 15 residues. V lost 7 bases, J lost 0 bases, and 15 bases lay in between. The CDR3 nucleotides read TGTGCCAGCAATACCCCTATGGTAATGAACACTGAAGCTTTCTCT. This sequence encodes CASNTPMVMNTEAFS.

The chain links TRBV25-1 to TRBJ1-1; D ambiguous. This CDR3 spans 11 amino acids. Germline CDR1 reads MGHDK; CDR2 reads SYGVNS. V lost 8 bases and J lost 6, with 10 bases in between. CDR3 residues: CASAGVSEAFF. CDR3 bases: TGTGCCAGCGCGGGAGTTTCTGAAGCTTTCTTT.

The V gene is TRBV6-5, the J gene TRBJ2-7, with 7 positions matching TRBD2. Trimming took 0 bases from V and 2 from J; bases not matched to a gene: 7. The V gene's germline CDR1 is MNHEY and CDR2 SVGAGI. The CDR3 totals 16 residues. CDR3 residues: CASSYSRGGLPYEQYF. CDR3 DNA: TGTGCCAGCAGTTACTCTCGCGGGGGATTGCCCTACGAGCAGTACTTC.

This clonotype was seen a few times. V usage is TRBV12-5 and J usage is TRBJ1-2, with D maybe TRBD1 (5 bases). Germline CDR1 reads LGHNT; CDR2 reads FRNRAP. This CDR3 has 13 amino acids. With 6 bases removed from V and 3 bases from J, the gap between germline ends came to 11 bases. Here the CDR3 DNA reads TGTGCTAGTGGGGCACAGGATTACTATGGCTACACCTTC. Protein sequence: CASGAQDYYGYTF.

The chain joins TRBV11-1 to TRBJ2-2; TRBD1 agrees at 7 bases. Per germline, CDR1 SGHAT and CDR2 FQDESV (reference sequence). Germline trimming cut 6 bases from V and 6 bases from J; bases unmatched to any gene: 13. The CDR3 contains 16 residues. CDR3 residues: CASSYNRGQEAGELFF. CDR3 DNA: TGTGCCAGCAGTTACAATAGGGGGCAGGAAGCCGGGGAGCTGTTTTTT.

The rearrangement links TRBV2 to TRBJ2-6; D is unresolved. The CDR3 sequence is 14 residues long. The germline V and J ends were trimmed by 2 bases and 12 bases, with 14 bases remaining between them. The V gene's germline CDR1 is SNHLY and CDR2 FYNNEI. DNA for the CDR3: TGTGCCAGCAGTGAACCCCGGTTTTTTACCGTCCTGACTTTC. Protein product: CASSEPRFFTVLTF. Combining the CDR3 with reference TRBV2 and TRBJ2-6 gives the whole variable domain EPEVTQTPSHQVTQMGQEVILRCVPISNHLYFYWYRQILGQKVEFLVSFYNNEISEKSEIFDDQFSVERPDGSNFTLKIRSTKLEDSAMYFCASSEPRFFTVLTFGAGSRLTVL.

The V gene is TRBV20-1, the J gene TRBJ2-7; 8 bases are a match to TRBD2. V lost 3 bases and J lost 2; bases outside the gene matches: 12. The CDR3 totals 16 residues. The germline V gene has CDR1 DFQATT and CDR2 SNEGSKA (reference sequence). DNA of the CDR3: TGCAGTGCTAGCGGGGGGGGGCGGGGTGGAGCCTACGAGCAGTACTTC. It translates to CSASGGGRGGAYEQYF.

This clonotype appeared a few times. The chain carries TRBV4-1 and TRBJ1-5; perhaps TRBD1 as D (6 bases). Looked up from germline, CDR1 is MGHRA and CDR2 is YSYEKL. The CDR3 sequence is 16 residues long. The germline V and J ends were trimmed by 0 bases and 3 bases, with 12 bases remaining between them. The CDR3 loop is CASSQDSGVVNQPQHF. CDR3 in DNA: TGCGCCAGCAGCCAAGATTCAGGGGTGGTCAATCAGCCCCAGCATTTT.

This clonotype was seen repeatedly, ten times or more. This chain connects TRBV11-2 to TRBJ2-3; no definite D call. The CDR3 contains 11 residues. The V end lost 1 base, the J end lost 5 bases, and 1 base lay between the germline ends. Germline V CDR1 and CDR2: SGHAT, FQNNGV. The CDR3 region is CASSLGDTQYF. The DNA of the CDR3 is TGTGCCAGCAGCTTAGGAGATACGCAGTATTTT.

The rearrangement uses TRBV9 and TRBJ2-3; 16 nucleotides line up with TRBD2. CDR3 length: 17 residues. Trimming removed 3 bases from V and 4 bases from J; junction bases left unmatched: 5. CDR1 and CDR2 (germline): SGDLS, YYNGEE. CDR3: CASSGGTSGGAPDTQYF. CDR3 bases: TGTGCCAGCAGCGGAGGGACTAGCGGGGGGGCACCAGATACGCAGTATTTT.

The chain employs TRBV2 and TRBJ2-5, with D possibly being TRBD1 (6 bases). Trimming stripped 4 bases from V and 2 bases from J, with 8 bases between. The CDR3 has 13 amino acids. From germline, CDR1 is SNHLY and CDR2 FYNNEI. This CDR3 is CASSAGVQETQYF. The CDR3 DNA follows: TGTGCCAGCAGTGCAGGGGTACAAGAGACCCAGTACTTC.